This entry is about one T cell receptor beta chain. These data are taken from a study of blood T cell repertoires in COVID-19. Study information: Material from acute and convalescent COVID-19 was sourced from the United States, Italy and Spain. PBMCs, B-cell-depleted T cells, or T cells were the source of the cDNA or gDNA that made up the material.

Trimming removed 5 bases at V and 6 bases at J, with 18 bases between. CDR1 is KGHDR, CDR2 SFDVKD, per germline. This CDR3 is 16 amino acids long. Authors' analysis steps: By means of reference gene primer amplification, nucleated cell counts were estimated. Clones were read by immunoSEQ multiplex PCR, and TCRdb kept only the in-frame ones, dropping some. Clonal size and the V and J genes are those of that table, whereas D and trimming came from the DNA. The table shows fewer than 250,000 clones, with about 83% occurring only once. The receptor was isolated from a woman in her thirties or forties with active or convalescent COVID-19. The sample consisted of peripheral blood. The chain employs TRBV24-1 and TRBJ2-2; D might be TRBD2 (5 bases). The CDR3 is CATSGLVRGYPGELFF. The CDR3, as DNA: TGTGCCACCAGTGGTCTAGTCCGGGGTTACCCCGGGGAGCTGTTTTTT.